This TCR beta chain was identified during a study of T cell responses to AZD1222 COVID-19 vaccine. The data were produced by immunoSEQ multiplex PCR, yet TCRdb's version contains in-frame clones alone and is incomplete. The table lists about 150,000 clones, 75% to 90% of them singletons. Remarks on this clone: Its antigen is unidentified.

Study observations and caveats: Regions 160-218 and 743-854 dominated among vaccine-associated CD4 TCRs spanning spike. Baseline seropositivity characterized only a handful of AZD1222 recipients. Donors skewed white British and female; clonal diversity was possibly underestimated. Receipt of two AZD1222 doses was followed by a rise in Spike-specific TCR breadth and depth.

The ends were cut back, 3 bases at V and 4 bases at J, with 9 bases in the middle. The CDR3 covers 13 residues. V usage is TRBV12-3 or TRBV12-4 and J usage is TRBJ1-2; D possibly corresponds to TRBD1 (5 bases). The clonotype originates from an adult in good health. The material sequenced was peripheral blood, taken on day 0 of AZD1222 vaccination. The CDR3 DNA reads TGTGCCAGCAGTTTTCAGGGCGGCTATGGCTACACCTTC. This sequence encodes CASSFQGGYGYTF.